The 28 T cell receptor beta chains in this list originate from one sample, sequenced in a study of blood T cell repertoires in COVID-19. The data were produced by immunoSEQ multiplex PCR, yet TCRdb's version contains in-frame clones alone and is incomplete. The table shows about 64,000 clones, with 86% occurring only once. The sequenced sample consisted of peripheral blood. The receptors were sampled from a man in his forties with acute or convalescent COVID-19.

This chain joins TRBV27 and TRBJ1-6; tentative D call: TRBD1 (5 bases). Trimming took 4 bases from V and 10 from J, leaving 11 bases between them. In germline, CDR1 is MNHEY, CDR2 SMNVEV (reference sequence). The CDR3 is made up of 13 amino acids. The chain's CDR3 is CASSSQGGSPLHF. In DNA form, the CDR3 reads TGTGCCAGCAGTTCGCAGGGAGGGTCACCCCTCCACTTT.

The chain has TRBV11-3 and TRBJ2-1, with 7 bases lining up with TRBD1. V lost 3 bases to trimming and J lost 8 bases; unmatched junction nucleotides: 13. Germline V lookup: CDR1 SGHNT, CDR2 YENEEA. This CDR3 region has 16 residues. CDR3 sequence reads: CASSLASRQGYDEQFF. The CDR3 DNA is TGTGCCAGCAGCTTGGCGTCGCGACAGGGATACGATGAGCAGTTCTTC.

V and J are TRBV9 and TRBJ1-3; the match to TRBD1 covers 10 bases. Germline-derived CDR1 and CDR2 are SGDLS and YYNGEE. Trimming cost V 3 bases and J 0 bases; bases outside gene matches: 3. The CDR3 sequence is 16 residues long. CDR3 in amino acids: CASSAGQGLSGNTIYF. CDR3 sequence (DNA): TGTGCCAGCAGCGCGGGACAGGGGCTCTCTGGAAACACCATATATTTT.

The V call is TRBV12-5, the J call TRBJ1-1; TRBD1 aligns across 7 bases. Looked up from germline, CDR1 is LGHNT and CDR2 is FRNRAP. J gave up 7 bases and V 2 bases, and 13 bases lay outside the gene matches. There are 16 residues in the CDR3. The CDR3 protein is CASGLWFGGGVYEAFF. Here the CDR3 DNA reads TGTGCTAGTGGTTTGTGGTTTGGAGGGGGCGTTTATGAAGCTTTCTTT. The whole variable domain, filled in from reference TRBV12-5 and TRBJ1-1, reads DARVTQTPRHKVTEMGQEVTMRCQPILGHNTVFWYRQTMMQGLELLAYFRNRAPLDDSGMPKDRFSAEMPDATLATLKIQPSEPRDSAVYFCASGLWFGGGVYEAFFGQGTRLTVV.

The chain employs TRBV9 and TRBJ2-7, with a tentative D call TRBD2 (6 bases). V lost 0 bases and J lost 3, with 16 bases in between. Germline assignment: CDR1 SGDLS and CDR2 YYNGEE. The CDR3 is made up of 16 amino acids. CDR3: CASSVDPGRSLYEQYF. The CDR3 nucleotides are TGTGCCAGCAGCGTAGACCCGGGGAGGTCGCTCTACGAGCAGTACTTC.

The J gene is TRBJ1-4, the V gene TRBV23-1; D call uncertain. TRBV23-1 is known as an ORF, though its function is uncertain. This CDR3 region has 19 residues. The V and J ends lost 6 bases and 6 bases respectively, with 29 bases between them. The DNA for the CDR3 is TGCGCCAGCAGCCACCCCCGGGGAGGGAATGAGTCCGGTGATGAAAAACTGTTTTTT. Translated: CASSHPRGGNESGDEKLFF.

This clone was detected only a few times. The CDR3 here is CASGPEVPNYGYTF. CDR3 DNA sequence: TGTGCTAGTGGCCCCGAGGTACCCAACTATGGCTACACCTTC. The V gene is TRBV12-5, the J gene TRBJ1-2, with no clear D. V was pared by 6 bases and J by 2 bases, with 13 bases between. The CDR3 is made up of 14 amino acids. Germline CDR1 reads LGHNT; CDR2 reads FRNRAP.

The gene calls are TRBV5-1 and TRBJ1-2; D gene unclear. The CDR3 has 14 residues. V lost 3 bases, J lost 7 bases, and 16 bases lay in between. Germline CDR1 and CDR2: SGHRS and YFSETQ. The CDR3 nucleotides are TGCGCCAGCAGCTATGACGGATCCTCGGGTGGCTACACCTTC. It codes for CASSYDGSSGGYTF.

The V and J genes are TRBV6-5 and TRBJ2-2, with unresolved D. This CDR3 is 14 amino acids long. Deletions cut 3 bases from V and 2 bases from J, with 7 bases between. CDR1 and CDR2 (germline): MNHEY, SVGAGI. The CDR3 DNA reads TGTGCCAGCAGTTATGAGTATAACACCGGGGAGCTGTTTTTT. This gives the protein CASSYEYNTGELFF.

The chain uses TRBV19 and TRBJ1-5; the D gene is possibly TRBD1 (5 bases). The CDR3 is 14 amino acids. The V gene's germline CDR1 is LNHDA and CDR2 SQIVND (reference sequence). Trimming removed 4 bases from V and 8 bases from J, with 15 bases in between. CDR3 protein: CASSTGMGRKPQHF. The CDR3 DNA follows: TGTGCCAGTAGTACCGGAATGGGGCGGAAGCCCCAGCATTTT.

The chain combines TRBV12-3 or TRBV12-4 with TRBJ1-2, with D perhaps TRBD1 (5 bases). CDR3 length: 13 amino acids. With 2 bases removed from V and 2 bases from J, the gap between germline ends came to 6 bases. The CDR3 DNA sequence: TGTGCCAGCAGTTTACGACAGAACTATGGCTACACCTTC. It encodes CASSLRQNYGYTF.

V and J are TRBV5-5 and TRBJ2-7, with D unresolved. This CDR3 is built from 17 residues. CDR1 is SGHKS, CDR2 YYEKEE, per germline (reference sequence). The V end lost 2 bases, the J end lost 2 bases, and 20 bases lay between the germline ends. For the CDR3, the DNA is TGTGCCAGCAGCTTTGCACTTTCGCAGGCGTTTACCTACGAGCAGTACTTC. This sequence encodes CASSFALSQAFTYEQYF.

This clone is a singleton in its sample. The CDR3 loop reads CASSLTLRQGIEGYTF. In DNA form, the CDR3 reads TGTGCCAGCAGCCTGACCTTGCGGCAGGGGATAGAAGGCTACACCTTC. J is TRBJ1-2 and V is TRBV5-4; TRBD1 might be the D (6 bases). The CDR3 sequence is 16 residues long. CDR1 SGHNT and CDR2 YYREEE come from the germline V gene (reference sequence). V was shortened by 4 bases and J by 8 bases, with 24 bases between the two germline ends.

The chain uses TRBV14 and TRBJ2-1, with a tentative D call TRBD1 (5 bases). Between the trimmed V and J ends, which lost 0 bases and 7 bases, there was a span of 16 bases. Germline V lookup: CDR1 SGHDN, CDR2 FVKESK. The CDR3 has 16 amino acids. CDR3 bases: TGTGCCAGCAGCCAAGATGCAGGGATGGGTAGGAATGAGCAGTTCTTC. Translated, it gives CASSQDAGMGRNEQFF.

The V and J genes are TRBV10-2 and TRBJ2-3, with D perhaps matching TRBD1 (5 bases). Trimming pared 6 bases from V and 0 bases from J, leaving 10 bases between. Germline V lookup: CDR1 WSHSY, CDR2 SAAADI. This CDR3 contains 14 residues. CDR3 DNA: TGCGCCAGCAGACCCCAGGGTAGCACAGATACGCAGTATTTT. It codes for CASRPQGSTDTQYF.

This clone was counted between two and nine times. The gene calls are TRBV7-2 and TRBJ1-2; D ambiguous. Germline-derived CDR1 and CDR2 are SGHTA and FQGNSA. Trimming pared 5 bases from V and 4 bases from J, leaving 8 bases between. The CDR3 has 12 amino acids. The CDR3 loop is CASSLTVYGYTF. CDR3 nucleotide sequence: TGTGCCAGCAGCCTAACGGTCTATGGCTACACCTTC.

This chain joins TRBV29-1 and TRBJ1-1, with TRBD1 identical over 9 bases. In germline, CDR1 is SQVTM, CDR2 ANQGSEA. The CDR3 has 14 residues. With V trimmed by 6 bases and J by 4 bases, 9 bases remained unmatched. In DNA, the CDR3 is TGCAGCGTAAGACAGGGGGGGTCGGGCACTGAAGCTTTCTTT. Its translation is CSVRQGGSGTEAFF.

This chain joins TRBV30 and TRBJ2-2; 8 bases are a match to TRBD2. The CDR3 is 15 amino acids. V lost 0 bases to trimming and J lost 2 bases; unmatched junction nucleotides: 2. Germline V gene data show CDR1 as GTSNPN and CDR2 as SVGIG (reference sequence). The CDR3 DNA reads as TGTGCCTGGAGTGTTAGCGGGGTAAACACCGGGGAGCTGTTTTTT. Translated: CAWSVSGVNTGELFF.

The chain has TRBV2 and TRBJ2-4, with 7 bases fitting TRBD1. The V and J ends lost 11 bases and 1 base, in that order; junction bases with no gene match: 11. The CDR3 is made up of 15 amino acids. Germline CDR1 is SNHLY and CDR2 is FYNNEI. In DNA form, the CDR3 reads TGTGCCTCCAAAGACAGGGAAGGTGCCAAAAACATTCAGTACTTC. Encoded protein: CASKDREGAKNIQYF.

The sample holds one count of this clone. The CDR3 reads CASSPPVGGGAHEQFF. For the CDR3, the DNA is TGTGCCAGCAGTCCCCCAGTAGGCGGGGGGGCTCATGAGCAGTTCTTC. The chain couples TRBV3-1 (or the pseudogene TRBV3-2) to TRBJ2-1, with 9 bases lining up with TRBD2. Germline lookup yields CDR1 LGHDT and CDR2 YNNKEL (reference sequence). The CDR3 runs to 16 residues. J was trimmed by 8 bases and V by 6 bases; bases with no gene match: 14.

The chain joins TRBV9 to TRBJ1-6; 9 bases align to TRBD1. V lost 3 bases, J lost 7 bases, and 5 bases stayed unmatched. This CDR3 is 15 amino acids long. Germline lookup yields CDR1 SGDLS and CDR2 YYNGEE. In nucleotides, the CDR3 is TGTGCCAGCAGCGCCGGGACAGGGTGGAATTCACCCCTCCACTTT. The encoded protein is CASSAGTGWNSPLHF.

The chain couples TRBV19 to TRBJ2-1; tentatively, D is TRBD1 (5 bases). CDR1 and CDR2 (germline): LNHDA, SQIVND (reference sequence). This CDR3 comprises 14 residues. Between the trimmed V and J ends, which lost 10 bases and 0 bases, there was a span of 13 bases. CDR3 bases: TGTGCCACCACAGACAGTAGCTCCTACAATGAGCAGTTCTTC. This encodes CATTDSSSYNEQFF.

This clone has a handful of counts. The chain couples TRBV9 to TRBJ1-2; D remains unclear. The CDR3 has 14 residues. Germline-derived CDR1 and CDR2 are SGDLS and YYNGEE. The V gene lost 4 bases and the J gene lost 4 bases, with 14 bases spanning the gap. The DNA for the CDR3 is TGTGCCAGCAGCCCCCCCTTTGGAGTCTATGGCTACACCTTC. Protein: CASSPPFGVYGYTF.

The CDR3 reads CASSHKNYGYTF. CDR3 DNA: TGCGCCAGCAGTCACAAGAACTATGGCTACACCTTC. The chain carries TRBV10-2 and TRBJ1-2; D is unresolved. V lost 5 bases to trimming and J lost 2 bases, with 6 bases between them. CDR1 WSHSY and CDR2 SAAADI come from the germline V gene. The CDR3 totals 12 residues.

The chain carries TRBV19 and TRBJ2-5; D gene uncertain. V gave up 4 bases and J gave up 3 bases, with 9 bases separating them. The CDR3 extends over 13 amino acids. Germline V lookup: CDR1 LNHDA, CDR2 SQIVND (reference sequence). CDR3 bases: TGTGCCAGTAGTACCCAACGGGAAGAGACCCAGTACTTC. Translated: CASSTQREETQYF. Complete variable domain (other parts from reference TRBV19 and TRBJ2-5): DGGITQSPKYLFRKEGQNVTLSCEQNLNHDAMYWYRQDPGQGLRLIYYSQIVNDFQKGDIAEGYSVSREKKESFPLTVTSAQKNPTAFYLCASSTQREETQYFGPGTRLLVL.

The V gene is TRBV7-2, the J gene TRBJ2-2, with 12 positions matching TRBD2. Losses at the gene ends were 7 bases for V and 6 bases for J; bases not matched to a gene: 6. Germline V gene sequence: CDR1 SGHTA, CDR2 FQGNSA. CDR3 size: 15 residues. The CDR3 loop reads CASILAGGLPGELFF. In DNA form, the CDR3 reads TGTGCCAGCATCCTAGCGGGGGGGCTTCCCGGGGAGCTGTTTTTT.

This chain joins TRBV7-9 and TRBJ2-7; D is perhaps TRBD1 (6 bases). CDR3 length equals 14 residues. Trimming took off 8 bases at V and 5 bases at J, with 19 bases between the two ends. Germline assignment: CDR1 SEHNR and CDR2 FQNEAQ (reference sequence). The DNA of the CDR3 is TGTGCCAGCGTTCCCCGGGACACCTGGGACGAGCAGTACTTC. Protein: CASVPRDTWDEQYF.

The chain uses TRBV4-1 and TRBJ1-5; possible D gene TRBD1, 6 bases. Germline V gene data show CDR1 as MGHRA and CDR2 as YSYEKL. The V gene lost 4 bases and the J gene lost 5 bases, with 27 bases spanning the gap. CDR3 size: 19 residues. Written as DNA, the CDR3 is TGCGCCAGCAGCCCGTACAGAGATCCCAGGGGTCCTATTTATCAGCCCCAGCATTTT. Its translation: CASSPYRDPRGPIYQPQHF.